This TCR beta chain appears in the sequencing data of a study of blood T cell repertoires in COVID-19. Study-level information: There were acute and convalescent COVID-19 samples, and they came from the United States, Italy and Spain. PBMCs, B-cell-depleted T cells, or T cells were the source of the cDNA or gDNA that made up the material.

Sequencing used immunoSEQ multiplex PCR; TCRdb keeps in-frame clones, though not all of them. The table lists some 140,000 clones, 86% of them singletons. This CDR3 has 13 amino acids. V lost 2 bases and J 6 bases, leaving 11 bases between the germline ends. Germline lookup yields CDR1 SEHNR and CDR2 FQNEAQ (reference sequence). The V gene is TRBV7-9, the J gene TRBJ2-7; TRBD1 might be the D (5 bases). The sample comprised peripheral blood. This sequence originates from a woman aged 50 to 60 who had recovered from COVID-19. The CDR3 coding sequence is TGTGCCAGCAGCTTATCAGGGCTCGCCGAGCAGTACTTC. Amino acid sequence: CASSLSGLAEQYF.